This T cell receptor (beta chain) was recorded in a study of shared clonotypes between healthy human individuals. The overall study: There were three CD4 naive, three CD4 memory, two CD8 naive and one CD8 memory plates per donor. General observations from the study: Shared across four donors were roughly 4.8% of the naive CD4 clonotypes.

Each replicate PCR on the sorted subsets used approximately 180 ng DNA (around 31,000 T cell genomes). The protocol was immunoSEQ multiplex PCR, while the TCRdb copy is restricted to in-frame clones and leaves out a portion. The sample records millions of clones, 85% to 95% being singletons. CDR3 length equals 19 residues. CDR1 is MDHEN, CDR2 SYDVKM, per germline. V was pared by 5 bases and J by 4 bases, with 14 bases of the junction left unmatched. As to this clone: Its target is not known.

The CD4+ fraction was divided into a CD45RA+ naive subset and a CD45RA-negative memory subset. This TCR was sampled from a young man in good health. Source material: naive CD4+ T cells sorted from blood. Specified subset: CD45RA+ positively selected. The chain has TRBV28 and TRBJ2-7, with 16 bases matching TRBD2. CDR3 coding DNA: TGTGCCAGCAGTCAGAGGGCCTCGGGACTAGCGGGGGGGAGATACGAGCAGTACTTC. Its translation is CASSQRASGLAGGRYEQYF.